This TCR beta chain is drawn from a study of OX40 agonist ivuxolimab in advanced cancers. Overall study context: Aged roughly 23 to 79 with a mean of approximately 57 years, they were 82.7% male.

The ends lost 6 bases at V and 3 bases at J; junction bases unmatched: 9. The CDR3 consists of 15 residues. The V gene's germline CDR1 is LNHDA and CDR2 SQIVND (reference sequence). This table comes from immunoSEQ multiplex PCR, and its TCRdb copy is limited to in-frame clones, with some not included. Of 55,000 to 75,000 clones in the sample, around 80% were seen once. Regarding the study as a whole: CD4+ and CD8+ blood T cells expanded clonally by week 6 at 0.1 to 3.0 mg/kg.

In the case of this clone: What it binds is not known.

The receptor comes from an adult with an advanced solid tumor such as melanoma, head and neck, liver or kidney cancer. This material consisted of CD4+ or CD8+ T cells sorted from blood, taken in a trial of the OX40 agonist ivuxolimab. The genes are TRBV19 and TRBJ2-7; 9 bases agree with TRBD1. The CDR3 reads CASRKGQGLHYEQYF. CDR3 DNA: TGTGCCAGTAGGAAAGGACAGGGGTTGCACTACGAGCAGTACTTC.